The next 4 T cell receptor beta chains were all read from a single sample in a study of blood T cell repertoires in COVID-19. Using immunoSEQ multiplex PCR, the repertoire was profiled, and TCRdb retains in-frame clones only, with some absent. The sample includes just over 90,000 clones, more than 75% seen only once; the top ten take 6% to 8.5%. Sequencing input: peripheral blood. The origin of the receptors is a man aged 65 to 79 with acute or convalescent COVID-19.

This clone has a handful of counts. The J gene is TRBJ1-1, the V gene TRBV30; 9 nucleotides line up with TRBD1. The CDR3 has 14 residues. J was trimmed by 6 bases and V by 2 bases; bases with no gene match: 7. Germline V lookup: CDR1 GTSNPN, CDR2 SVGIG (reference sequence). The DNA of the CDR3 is TGTGCCTGGAGTTCACAGGGGGCTGGGGCTGAAGCTTTCTTT. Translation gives CAWSSQGAGAEAFF.

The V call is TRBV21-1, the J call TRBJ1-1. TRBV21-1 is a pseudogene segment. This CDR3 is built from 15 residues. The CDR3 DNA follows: TGTGCCAGCAGCAAAGATAAGGGAGTGAACACTGAAGCTTTCTTT. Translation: CASSKDKGVNTEAFF.

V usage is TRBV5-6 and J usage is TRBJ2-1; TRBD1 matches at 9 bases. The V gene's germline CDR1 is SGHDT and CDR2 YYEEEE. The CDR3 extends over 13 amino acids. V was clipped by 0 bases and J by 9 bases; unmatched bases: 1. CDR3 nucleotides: TGTGCCAGCAGCTTGGGACAGGGGGTTGAGCAGTTCTTC. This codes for CASSLGQGVEQFF.

CDR3 coding DNA: TGTGCCACAGGGACAATTACAGGGGCTAACTATGGCTACACCTTC. It translates to CATGTITGANYGYTF. The rearrangement joins TRBV28 to TRBJ1-2; 7 nucleotides match TRBD1. The germline gives CDR1 MDHEN, CDR2 SYDVKM. The CDR3 runs 15 residues. The J segment lost 0 bases and the V segment lost 10 bases, leaving 11 bases of the junction unmatched.